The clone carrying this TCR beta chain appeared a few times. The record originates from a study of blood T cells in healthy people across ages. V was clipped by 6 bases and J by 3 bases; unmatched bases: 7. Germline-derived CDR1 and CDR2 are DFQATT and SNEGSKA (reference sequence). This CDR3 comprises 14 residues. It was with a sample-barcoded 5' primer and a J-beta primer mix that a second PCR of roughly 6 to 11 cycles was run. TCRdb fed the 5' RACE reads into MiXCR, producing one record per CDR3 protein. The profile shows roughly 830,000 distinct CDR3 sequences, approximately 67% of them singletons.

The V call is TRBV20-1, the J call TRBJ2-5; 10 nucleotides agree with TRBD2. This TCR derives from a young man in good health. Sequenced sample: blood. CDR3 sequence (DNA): TGCAGTGCCTTGCTAGCGGGGGACAAAGAGACCCAGTACTTC. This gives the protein CSALLAGDKETQYF.